This is a list of T cell receptor beta chains from one sample in a study of shared clonotypes between healthy human individuals. Method: immunoSEQ multiplex PCR; TCRdb's copy keeps in-frame clones and lacks some. The sample lists some 2,000,000 clones; 90% to 95% were seen once. Sequencing used naive CD4+ T cells sorted from blood. All receptors come from a man younger than 30 in good health. CDR3s leave out the opening cysteine and the closing phenylalanine or tryptophan.

CDR3: ASLDRGLEKLF
V: TRBV28
J: TRBJ1-4

CDR3: ASSFRGPGNTIY
V: TRBV27
J: TRBJ1-3

CDR3: AIRSDQGSGANVLT
V: TRBV10-3
J: TRBJ2-6

CDR3: AWSSGRENEQF
V: TRBV30
J: TRBJ2-1

CDR3: ASKYREGTEAF
V: TRBV25-1
J: TRBJ1-1

CDR3: ASSVTSGRGNEQF
V: TRBV10-1
J: TRBJ2-1

CDR3: ASSLLGGGPHEQY
V: TRBV7-9
J: TRBJ2-7

CDR3: ASSRSLELRGGYT
V: TRBV18
J: TRBJ1-2

CDR3: ASRQGPSNQPQH
V: TRBV2
J: TRBJ1-5

CDR3: ASSPGDSSYNSPLH
V: TRBV7-8
J: TRBJ1-6

CDR3: ASSPIVVAGSKNIQY
V: TRBV28
J: TRBJ2-4

CDR3: ASSPRGFSGANVLT
V: TRBV2
J: TRBJ2-6

CDR3: ASSSGGQYYGYT
V: TRBV5-4
J: TRBJ1-2

CDR3: ASNRALANYGYT
V: TRBV5-6
J: TRBJ1-2

CDR3: ASSPISGPINEQF
V: TRBV18
J: TRBJ2-1

CDR3: ASSERTSLQGAQY
V: TRBV2
J: TRBJ2-5

CDR3: ASSLSGKGSNQPQH
V: TRBV27
J: TRBJ1-5

CDR3: ASSVEEAGRSNTEAF
V: TRBV9
J: TRBJ1-1

CDR3: AISGGVPTYEQY
V: TRBV10-3
J: TRBJ2-7

CDR3: ASSLPTGGYEKLF
V: TRBV7-9
J: TRBJ1-4

CDR3: ASSLASGNEQF
V: TRBV7-6
J: TRBJ2-1

CDR3: ASSASTGFRTGELF
V: TRBV27
J: TRBJ2-2

CDR3: ASSGLAGDTGELF
V: TRBV19
J: TRBJ2-2

CDR3: ASSQRTVIGELF
V: TRBV14
J: TRBJ2-2

CDR3: ASSDALALTDTQY
V: TRBV5-4
J: TRBJ2-3

CDR3: ASSDGRSYNEQF
V: TRBV25-1
J: TRBJ2-1

CDR3: ASRTDWLNYGYT
V: TRBV2
J: TRBJ1-2

CDR3: ASSLGRASNQPQH
V: TRBV27
J: TRBJ1-5

CDR3: ASSLNSIIYEQY
V: TRBV18
J: TRBJ2-7

CDR3: ASSRGASYEQY
V: TRBV7-9
J: TRBJ2-7

CDR3: ASSWGQVLGYT
V: TRBV6-5
J: TRBJ1-2

CDR3: ASSPPTLGRSYNEQF
V: TRBV18
J: TRBJ2-1

CDR3: ASRLVMLAGVLQETQY
V: TRBV12-2
J: TRBJ2-5

CDR3: ASSLAGTSGSDTQY
V: TRBV11-2
J: TRBJ2-3

CDR3: AISGSPLH
V: TRBV19
J: TRBJ1-6

CDR3: ATRTSGDTDTQY
V: TRBV10-3
J: TRBJ2-3

CDR3: ASSLDVDTQY
V: TRBV7-2
J: TRBJ2-3